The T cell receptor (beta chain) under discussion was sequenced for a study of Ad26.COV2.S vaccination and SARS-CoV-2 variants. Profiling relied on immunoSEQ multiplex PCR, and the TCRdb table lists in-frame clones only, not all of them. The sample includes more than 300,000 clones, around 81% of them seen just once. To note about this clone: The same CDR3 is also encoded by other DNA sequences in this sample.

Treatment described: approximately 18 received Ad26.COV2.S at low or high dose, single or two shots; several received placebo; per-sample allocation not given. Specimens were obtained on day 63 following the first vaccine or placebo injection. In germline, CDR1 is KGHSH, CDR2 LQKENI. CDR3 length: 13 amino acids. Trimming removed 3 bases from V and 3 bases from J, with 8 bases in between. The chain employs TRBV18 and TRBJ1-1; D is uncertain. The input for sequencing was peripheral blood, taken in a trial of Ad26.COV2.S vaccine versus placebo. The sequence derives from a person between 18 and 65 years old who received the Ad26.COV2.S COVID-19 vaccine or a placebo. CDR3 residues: CASSPVGDTEAFF. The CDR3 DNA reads TGTGCCAGCTCACCGGTCGGGGACACTGAAGCTTTCTTT.